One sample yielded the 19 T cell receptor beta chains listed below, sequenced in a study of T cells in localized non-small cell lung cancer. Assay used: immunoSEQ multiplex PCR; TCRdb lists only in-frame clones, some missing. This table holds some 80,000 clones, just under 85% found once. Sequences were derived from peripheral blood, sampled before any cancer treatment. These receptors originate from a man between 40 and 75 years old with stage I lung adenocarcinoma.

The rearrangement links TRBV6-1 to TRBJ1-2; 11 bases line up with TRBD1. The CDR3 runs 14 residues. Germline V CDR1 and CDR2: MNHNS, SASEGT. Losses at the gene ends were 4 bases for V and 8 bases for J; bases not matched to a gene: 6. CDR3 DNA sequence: TGTGCCAGCAGTGCTACGGGACAGGGGGACGGCTACACCTTC. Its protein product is CASSATGQGDGYTF.

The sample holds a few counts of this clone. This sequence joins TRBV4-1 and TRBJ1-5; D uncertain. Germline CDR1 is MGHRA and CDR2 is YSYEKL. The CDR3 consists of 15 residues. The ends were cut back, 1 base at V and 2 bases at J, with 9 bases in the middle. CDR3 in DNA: TGCGCCAGCAGCCAAGTTCCGCACGGCAATCAGCCCCAGCATTTT. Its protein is CASSQVPHGNQPQHF.

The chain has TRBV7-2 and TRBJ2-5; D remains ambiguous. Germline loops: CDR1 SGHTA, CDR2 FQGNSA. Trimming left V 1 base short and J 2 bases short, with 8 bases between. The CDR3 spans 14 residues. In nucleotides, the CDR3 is TGTGCCAGCAGCTTAGTACCAGTACAAGAGACCCAGTACTTC. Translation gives CASSLVPVQETQYF.

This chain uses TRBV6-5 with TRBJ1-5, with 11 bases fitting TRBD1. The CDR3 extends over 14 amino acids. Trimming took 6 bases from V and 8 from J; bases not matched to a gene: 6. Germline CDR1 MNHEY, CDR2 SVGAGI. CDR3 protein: CASSRTGGSEPQHF. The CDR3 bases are TGTGCCAGCAGCCGGACAGGGGGCTCTGAGCCCCAGCATTTT.

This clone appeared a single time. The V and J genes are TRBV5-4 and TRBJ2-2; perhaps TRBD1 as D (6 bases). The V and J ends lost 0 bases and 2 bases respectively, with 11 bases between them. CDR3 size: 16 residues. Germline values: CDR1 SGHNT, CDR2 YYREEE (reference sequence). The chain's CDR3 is CASSLELGANTGELFF. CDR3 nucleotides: TGTGCCAGCAGCTTGGAGTTGGGGGCAAACACCGGGGAGCTGTTTTTT. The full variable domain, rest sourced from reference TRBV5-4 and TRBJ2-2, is ETGVTQSPTHLIKTRGQQVTLRCSSQSGHNTVSWYQQALGQGPQFIFQYYREEENGRGNFPPRFSGLQFPNYSSELNVNALELDDSALYLCASSLELGANTGELFFGEGSRLTVL.

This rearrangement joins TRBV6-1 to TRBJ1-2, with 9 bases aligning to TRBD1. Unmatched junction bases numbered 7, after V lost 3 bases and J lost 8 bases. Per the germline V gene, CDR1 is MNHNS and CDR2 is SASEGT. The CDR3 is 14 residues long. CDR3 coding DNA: TGTGCCAGCAGTGATGGGACAGGGCTTAGCGGCTACACCTTC. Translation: CASSDGTGLSGYTF.

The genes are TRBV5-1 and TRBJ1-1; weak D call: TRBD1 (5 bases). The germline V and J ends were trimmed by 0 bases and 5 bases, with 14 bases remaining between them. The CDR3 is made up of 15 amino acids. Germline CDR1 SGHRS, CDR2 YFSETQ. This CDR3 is CASSLAPGERTEAFF. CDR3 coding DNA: TGCGCCAGCAGCTTGGCCCCGGGGGAAAGGACTGAAGCTTTCTTT. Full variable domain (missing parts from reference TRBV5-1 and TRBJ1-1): KAGVTQTPRYLIKTRGQQVTLSCSPISGHRSVSWYQQTPGQGLQFLFEYFSETQRNKGNFPGRFSGRQFSNSRSEMNVSTLELGDSALYLCASSLAPGERTEAFFGQGTRLTVV.

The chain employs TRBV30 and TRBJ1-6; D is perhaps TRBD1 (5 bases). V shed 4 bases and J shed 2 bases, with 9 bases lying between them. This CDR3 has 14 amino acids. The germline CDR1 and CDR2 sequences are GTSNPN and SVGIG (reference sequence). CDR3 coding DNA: TGTGCCTGGACAGGGAATGCCTATAATTCACCCCTCCACTTT. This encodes CAWTGNAYNSPLHF.

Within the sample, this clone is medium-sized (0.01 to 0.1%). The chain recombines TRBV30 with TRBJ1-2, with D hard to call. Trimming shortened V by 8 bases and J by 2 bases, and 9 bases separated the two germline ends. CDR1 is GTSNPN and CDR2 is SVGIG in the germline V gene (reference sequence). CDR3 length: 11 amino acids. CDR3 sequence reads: CASEVNYGYTF. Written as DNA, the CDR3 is TGTGCCAGCGAGGTGAACTATGGCTACACCTTC.

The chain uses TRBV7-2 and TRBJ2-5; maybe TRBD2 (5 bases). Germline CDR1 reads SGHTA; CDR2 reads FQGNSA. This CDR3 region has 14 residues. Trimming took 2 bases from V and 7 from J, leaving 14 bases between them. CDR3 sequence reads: CASSLTRTGGTQYF. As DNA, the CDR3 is TGTGCCAGCAGCTTAACGCGCACCGGAGGGACCCAGTACTTC.

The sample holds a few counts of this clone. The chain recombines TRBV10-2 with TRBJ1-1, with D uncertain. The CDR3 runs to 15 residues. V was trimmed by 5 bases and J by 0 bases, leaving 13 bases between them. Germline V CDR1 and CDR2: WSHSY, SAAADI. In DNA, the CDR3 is TGCGCCAGCAGTTGGGCAAAGCGGATGAACACTGAAGCTTTCTTT. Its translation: CASSWAKRMNTEAFF.

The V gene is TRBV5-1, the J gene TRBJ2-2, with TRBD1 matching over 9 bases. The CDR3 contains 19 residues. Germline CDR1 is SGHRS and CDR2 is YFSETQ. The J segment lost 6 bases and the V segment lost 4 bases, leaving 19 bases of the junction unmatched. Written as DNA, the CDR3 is TGCGCCAGCAGCATGGCCCCTAAAACGACAGGGGGACTTCCCGGGGAGCTGTTTTTT. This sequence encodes CASSMAPKTTGGLPGELFF. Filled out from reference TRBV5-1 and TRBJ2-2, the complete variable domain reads KAGVTQTPRYLIKTRGQQVTLSCSPISGHRSVSWYQQTPGQGLQFLFEYFSETQRNKGNFPGRFSGRQFSNSRSEMNVSTLELGDSALYLCASSMAPKTTGGLPGELFFGEGSRLTVL.

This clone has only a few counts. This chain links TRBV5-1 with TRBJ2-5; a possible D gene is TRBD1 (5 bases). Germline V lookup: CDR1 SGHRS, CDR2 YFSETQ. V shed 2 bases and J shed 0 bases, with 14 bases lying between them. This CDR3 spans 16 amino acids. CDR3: CASSFTGNLYQETQYF. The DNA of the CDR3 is TGCGCCAGCAGCTTCACAGGAAATTTGTACCAAGAGACCCAGTACTTC. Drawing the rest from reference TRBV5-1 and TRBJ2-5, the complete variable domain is KAGVTQTPRYLIKTRGQQVTLSCSPISGHRSVSWYQQTPGQGLQFLFEYFSETQRNKGNFPGRFSGRQFSNSRSEMNVSTLELGDSALYLCASSFTGNLYQETQYFGPGTRLLVL.

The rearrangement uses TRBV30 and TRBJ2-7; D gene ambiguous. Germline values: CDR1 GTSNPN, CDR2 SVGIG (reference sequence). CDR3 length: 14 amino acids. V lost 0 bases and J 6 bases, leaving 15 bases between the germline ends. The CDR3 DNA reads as TGTGCCTGGAGTGTTGGAACTGTCGATGGCGAGCAGTACTTC. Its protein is CAWSVGTVDGEQYF.

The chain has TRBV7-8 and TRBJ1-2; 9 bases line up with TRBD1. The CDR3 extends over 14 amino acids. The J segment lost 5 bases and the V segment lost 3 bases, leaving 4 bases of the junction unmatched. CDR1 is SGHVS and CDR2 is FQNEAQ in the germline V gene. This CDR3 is CASSFRTGEYGYTF. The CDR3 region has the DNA TGTGCCAGCAGCTTTCGGACAGGGGAATATGGCTACACCTTC.

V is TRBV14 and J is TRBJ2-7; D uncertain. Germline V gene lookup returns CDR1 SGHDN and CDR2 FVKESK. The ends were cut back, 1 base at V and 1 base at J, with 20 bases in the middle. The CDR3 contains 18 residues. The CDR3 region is CASSQVDPEWATSYEQYF. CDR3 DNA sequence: TGTGCCAGCAGCCAAGTGGACCCAGAGTGGGCGACATCCTACGAGCAGTACTTC. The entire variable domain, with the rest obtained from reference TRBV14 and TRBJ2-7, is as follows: EAGVTQFPSHSVIEKGQTVTLRCDPISGHDNLYWYRRVMGKEIKFLLHFVKESKQDESGMPNNRFLAERTGGTYSTLKVQPAELEDSGVYFCASSQVDPEWATSYEQYFGPGTRLTVT.

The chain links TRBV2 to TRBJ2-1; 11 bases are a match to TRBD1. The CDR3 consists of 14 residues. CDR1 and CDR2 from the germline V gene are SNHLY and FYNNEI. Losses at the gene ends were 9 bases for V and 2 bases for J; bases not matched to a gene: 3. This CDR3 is CARKGQGAYNEQFF. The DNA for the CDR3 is TGTGCCAGAAAGGGACAGGGGGCCTACAATGAGCAGTTCTTC.

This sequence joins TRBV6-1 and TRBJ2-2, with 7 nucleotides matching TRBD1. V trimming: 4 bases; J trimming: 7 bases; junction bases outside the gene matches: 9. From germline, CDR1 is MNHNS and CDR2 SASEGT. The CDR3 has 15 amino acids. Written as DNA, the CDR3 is TGTGCCAGCAGTGTGACAGGGATGGTCGGCGGGGAGCTGTTTTTT. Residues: CASSVTGMVGGELFF.

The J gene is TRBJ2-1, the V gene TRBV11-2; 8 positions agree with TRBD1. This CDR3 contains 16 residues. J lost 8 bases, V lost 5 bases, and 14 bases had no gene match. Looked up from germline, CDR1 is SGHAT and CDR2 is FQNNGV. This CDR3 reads CASSRNLFQGADEQFF. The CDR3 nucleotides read TGTGCCAGCAGCCGTAACCTATTTCAGGGGGCAGATGAGCAGTTCTTC.